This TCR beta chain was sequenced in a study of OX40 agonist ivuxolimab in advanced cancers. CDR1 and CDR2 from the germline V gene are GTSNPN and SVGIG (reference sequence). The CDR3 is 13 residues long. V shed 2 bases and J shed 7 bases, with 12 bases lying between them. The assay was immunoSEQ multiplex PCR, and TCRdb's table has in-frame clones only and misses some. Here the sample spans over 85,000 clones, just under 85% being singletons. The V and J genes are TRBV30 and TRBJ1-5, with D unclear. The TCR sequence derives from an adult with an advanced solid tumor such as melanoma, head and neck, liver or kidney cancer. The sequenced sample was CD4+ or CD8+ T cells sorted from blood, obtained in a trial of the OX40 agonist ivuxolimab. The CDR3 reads CAWSTFSGQPQHF. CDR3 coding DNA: TGTGCCTGGAGTACTTTTAGTGGGCAGCCCCAGCATTTT.